The present entry profiles one TCR beta chain with its context. The antigen is undetermined. The CDR3 contains 14 residues. CDR1 and CDR2 (germline): SGHTA, FQGNSA. The germline V and J ends were trimmed by 1 base and 3 bases, with 7 bases remaining between them. The entry originates in a study of graft-versus-host responses after intestinal transplantation. Study context: Multivisceral, liver-intestinal, or isolated intestinal transplants were performed in recipients. Every transplant recipient was induced with anti-thymocyte globulin, then maintained on tacrolimus and steroids for 2 to 3 years.

Study-level results: Peak levels of circulating GvH clones tracked with early post-transplant HvG declines. The marrow of recipients harbored GvH clones, and ileum or blood showed some of them first.

The protocol was immunoSEQ multiplex PCR, while the TCRdb copy is restricted to in-frame clones and leaves out a portion. The table records 130,000 or so clones, approximately 91% of them present only once. This clonotype was sampled from a human donor who received an intestinal transplant. This material consisted of unstimulated CD4+ T cells sorted from spleen or lymph node cells, taken before intestinal transplant. V gene TRBV7-2 combines with J gene TRBJ2-4; D is unclear. CDR3 protein: CASSLDASKNIQYF. The CDR3, as DNA: TGTGCCAGCAGCTTAGATGCCAGCAAAAACATTCAGTACTTC.